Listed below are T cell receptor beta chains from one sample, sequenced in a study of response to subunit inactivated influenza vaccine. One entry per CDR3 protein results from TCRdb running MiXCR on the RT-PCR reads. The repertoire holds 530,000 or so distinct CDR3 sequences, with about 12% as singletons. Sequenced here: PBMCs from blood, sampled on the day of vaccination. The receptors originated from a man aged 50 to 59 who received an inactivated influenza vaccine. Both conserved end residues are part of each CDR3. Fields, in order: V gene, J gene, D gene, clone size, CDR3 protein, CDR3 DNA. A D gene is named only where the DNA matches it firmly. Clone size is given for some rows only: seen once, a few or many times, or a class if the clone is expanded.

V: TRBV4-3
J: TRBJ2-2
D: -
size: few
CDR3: CASSQDVYTGELFF
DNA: TGCGCCAGCAGCCAAGATGTGTACACCGGGGAGCTGTTTTTT

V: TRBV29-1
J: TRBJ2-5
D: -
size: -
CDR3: CSVEENGETQYF
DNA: TGCAGCGTTGAGGAAAACGGAGAGACCCAGTACTTC

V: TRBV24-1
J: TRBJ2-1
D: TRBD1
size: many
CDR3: CATRGQGDSYNEQFF
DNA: TGTGCCACCCGAGGACAGGGGGACTCCTACAATGAGCAGTTCTTC

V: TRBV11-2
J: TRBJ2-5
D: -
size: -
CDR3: CASSPIWAQETQYF
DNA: TGTGCCAGCAGCCCCATATGGGCCCAAGAGACCCAGTACTTC

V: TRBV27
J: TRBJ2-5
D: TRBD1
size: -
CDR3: CASSPGQGKTQYF
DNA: TGTGCCAGCAGTCCGGGACAGGGTAAGACCCAGTACTTC

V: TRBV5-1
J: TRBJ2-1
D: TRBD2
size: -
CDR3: CASSWGLSDEQFF
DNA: TGCGCCAGCAGCTGGGGACTATCCGATGAGCAGTTCTTC

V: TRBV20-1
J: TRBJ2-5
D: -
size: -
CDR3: CSARDIRRAETQYF
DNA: TGCAGTGCTAGAGATATCCGGCGCGCGGAGACCCAGTACTTC

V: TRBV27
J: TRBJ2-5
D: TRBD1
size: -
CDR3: CASRLQGTETQYF
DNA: TGTGCCAGCAGACTACAGGGGACGGAGACCCAGTACTTC

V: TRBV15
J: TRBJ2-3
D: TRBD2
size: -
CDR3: CATSRDKVAGGTDTQYF
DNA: TGTGCCACCAGCAGAGATAAGGTAGCGGGAGGAACGGATACGCAGTATTTT

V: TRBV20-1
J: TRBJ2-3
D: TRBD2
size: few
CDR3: CSASDRTSGGDTQYF
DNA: TGCAGTGCTAGTGACAGGACTAGCGGGGGAGATACGCAGTATTTT

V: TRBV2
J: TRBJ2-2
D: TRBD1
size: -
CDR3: CASRGTGSGELFF
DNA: TGTGCCAGCAGGGGGACAGGGTCCGGGGAGCTGTTTTTT

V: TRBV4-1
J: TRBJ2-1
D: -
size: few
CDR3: CASSYHSSGSSYNEQFF
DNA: TGCGCCAGCAGCTACCACTCTTCCGGGAGCTCCTACAATGAGCAGTTCTTC

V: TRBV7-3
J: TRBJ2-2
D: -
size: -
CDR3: CATSPGAGRTGELFF
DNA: TGTGCCACCTCGCCGGGAGCAGGGCGCACCGGGGAGCTGTTTTTT

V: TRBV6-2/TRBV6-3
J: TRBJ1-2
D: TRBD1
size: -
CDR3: CASSYSPTGGDYYGYTF
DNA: TGTGCCAGCAGTTACTCCCCGACAGGGGGCGATTACTATGGCTACACCTTC

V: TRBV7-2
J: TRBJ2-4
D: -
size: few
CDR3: CASSLGGGPGAKNIQYF
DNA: TGTGCCAGCAGCTTAGGAGGGGGGCCGGGGGCCAAAAACATTCAGTACTTC

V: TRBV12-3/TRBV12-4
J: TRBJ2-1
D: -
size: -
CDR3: CASSLFQGLGNEQFF
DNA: TGTGCCAGCAGTTTATTTCAGGGGTTAGGGAATGAGCAGTTCTTC

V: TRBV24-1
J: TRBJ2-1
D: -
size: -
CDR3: CATSDPVAGGNEQFF
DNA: TGTGCCACCAGTGATCCCGTGGCAGGGGGGAATGAGCAGTTCTTC

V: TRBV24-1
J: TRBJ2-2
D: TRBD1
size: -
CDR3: CATSDPALRTGGADTGELFF
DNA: TGTGCCACCAGTGATCCCGCGTTGAGAACAGGGGGCGCGGATACCGGGGAGCTGTTTTTT

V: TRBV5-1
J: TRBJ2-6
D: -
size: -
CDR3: CASSPFGFSGANVLTF
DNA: TGCGCCAGCAGCCCCTTCGGGTTCTCTGGGGCCAACGTCCTGACTTTC

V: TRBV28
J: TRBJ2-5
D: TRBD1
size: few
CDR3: CASSPGTGTTQETQYF
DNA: TGTGCCAGCAGTCCTGGGACAGGGACTACCCAAGAGACCCAGTACTTC

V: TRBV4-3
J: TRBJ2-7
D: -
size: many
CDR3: CASSPYLDYEQYF
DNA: TGCGCCAGCAGCCCATACTTAGACTACGAGCAGTACTTC

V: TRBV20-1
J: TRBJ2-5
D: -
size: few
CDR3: CSARLSEKETQYF
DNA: TGCAGTGCTAGGTTGTCAGAAAAAGAGACCCAGTACTTC

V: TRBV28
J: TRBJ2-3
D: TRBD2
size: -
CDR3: CASSSAGTSGRTDTQYF
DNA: TGTGCCAGCAGTTCGGCTGGGACTAGCGGGAGGACAGATACGCAGTATTTT

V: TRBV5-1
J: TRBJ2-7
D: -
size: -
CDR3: CASSTRPGQNYEQYF
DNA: TGCGCCAGCAGCACGCGACCGGGACAAAATTACGAGCAGTACTTC

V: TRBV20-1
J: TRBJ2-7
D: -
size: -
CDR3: CSAIRGYEQYF
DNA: TGCAGTGCTATCCGGGGCTACGAGCAGTACTTC

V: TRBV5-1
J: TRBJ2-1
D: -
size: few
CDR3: CASSLEWGDEQFF
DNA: TGCGCCAGCAGCTTAGAGTGGGGGGATGAGCAGTTCTTC

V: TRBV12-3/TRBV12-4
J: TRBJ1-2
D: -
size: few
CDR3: CASSLAEDYGYTF
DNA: TGTGCCAGCAGTTTAGCCGAGGACTATGGCTACACCTTC

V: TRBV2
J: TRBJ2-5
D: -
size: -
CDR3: CASSLTKRTDGKETQYF
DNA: TGTGCCAGCAGCCTTACGAAGCGGACAGATGGTAAAGAGACCCAGTACTTC

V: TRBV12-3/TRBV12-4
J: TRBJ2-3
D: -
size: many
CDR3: CASSYRFSSTDTQYF
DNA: TGTGCCAGCAGTTACAGGTTCTCTAGCACAGATACGCAGTATTTT

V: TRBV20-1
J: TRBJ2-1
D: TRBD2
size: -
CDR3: CSARELAGGTYNEQFF
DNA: TGCAGTGCTAGAGAATTGGCGGGAGGGACCTACAATGAGCAGTTCTTC

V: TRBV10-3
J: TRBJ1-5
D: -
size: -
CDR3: CAISETGLGQPQHF
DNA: TGTGCCATCAGTGAAACAGGGTTAGGGCAGCCCCAGCATTTT

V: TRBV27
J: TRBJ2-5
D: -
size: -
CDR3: CASSLIHQETQYF
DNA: TGTGCCAGCAGTTTAATTCACCAAGAGACCCAGTACTTC

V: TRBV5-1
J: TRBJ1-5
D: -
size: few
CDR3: CASSPDASNQPQHF
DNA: TGCGCCAGCAGCCCAGACGCTAGCAATCAGCCCCAGCATTTT

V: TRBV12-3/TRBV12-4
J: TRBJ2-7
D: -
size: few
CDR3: CASTQMNYEQYF
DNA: TGTGCCAGCACACAAATGAACTACGAGCAGTACTTC

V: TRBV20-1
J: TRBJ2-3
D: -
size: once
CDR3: CSARDGGLDTQYF
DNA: TGCAGTGCTAGAGACGGGGGATTGGATACGCAGTATTTT

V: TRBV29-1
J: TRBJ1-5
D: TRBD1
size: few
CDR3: CSVGPGGSDQPQHF
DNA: TGCAGCGTTGGCCCAGGGGGCAGCGATCAGCCCCAGCATTTT

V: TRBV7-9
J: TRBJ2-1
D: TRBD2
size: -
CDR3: CASNRGLAGAKEQFF
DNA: TGTGCCAGCAACAGAGGACTAGCGGGTGCCAAGGAGCAGTTCTTC

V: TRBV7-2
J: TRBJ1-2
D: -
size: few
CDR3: CASSPAGGRYGYTF
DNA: TGTGCCAGCAGCCCCGCGGGGGGAAGATATGGCTACACCTTC

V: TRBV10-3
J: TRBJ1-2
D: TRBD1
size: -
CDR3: CAIREQGNYGYTF
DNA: TGTGCCATCAGGGAACAGGGGAACTATGGCTACACCTTC

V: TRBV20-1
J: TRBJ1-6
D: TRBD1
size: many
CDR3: CSAPGQGKMYSPLHF
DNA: TGCAGTGCTCCGGGACAGGGGAAGATGTATTCACCCCTCCACTTT

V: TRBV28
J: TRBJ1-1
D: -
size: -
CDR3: CASGTVLNTEAFF
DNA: TGTGCCAGCGGTACAGTTTTGAACACTGAAGCTTTCTTT

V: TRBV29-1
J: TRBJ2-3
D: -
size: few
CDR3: CSGGWGTDTQYF
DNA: TGCAGCGGTGGCTGGGGCACAGATACGCAGTATTTT

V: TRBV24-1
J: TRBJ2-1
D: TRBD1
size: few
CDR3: CATSVPGTGRNEQFF
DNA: TGTGCCACCAGCGTACCCGGGACAGGCCGCAATGAGCAGTTCTTC

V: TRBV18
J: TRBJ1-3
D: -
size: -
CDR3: CASSPRSRGDSGNTIYF
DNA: TGTGCCAGCTCACCACGTTCGCGGGGGGACTCTGGAAACACCATATATTTT

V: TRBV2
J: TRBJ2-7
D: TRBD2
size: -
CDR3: CASSELAGAEEQYF
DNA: TGTGCCAGCAGTGAACTAGCGGGGGCTGAGGAGCAGTACTTC

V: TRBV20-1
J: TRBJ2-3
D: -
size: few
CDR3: CSARREGSFSTDTQYF
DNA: TGCAGTGCTAGAAGGGAAGGATCCTTTAGCACAGATACGCAGTATTTT

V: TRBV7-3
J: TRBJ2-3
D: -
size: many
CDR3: CASSSRREDTQYF
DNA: TGTGCCAGCAGCTCCAGAAGGGAAGATACGCAGTATTTT

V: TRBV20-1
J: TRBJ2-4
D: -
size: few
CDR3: CSARSGQNIQYF
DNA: TGCAGTGCTAGGAGTGGCCAAAACATTCAGTACTTC

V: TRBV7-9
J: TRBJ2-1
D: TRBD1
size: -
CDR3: CASSLASGQDSF
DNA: TGTGCCAGCAGCTTAGCGAGCGGACAGGATAGTTTC

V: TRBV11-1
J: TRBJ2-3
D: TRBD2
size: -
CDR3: CASSLGLGGVVFTDTQYF
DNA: TGTGCCAGCAGCTTGGGACTAGGCGGGGTTGTATTCACAGATACGCAGTATTTT

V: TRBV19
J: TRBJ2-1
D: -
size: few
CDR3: CASSMTGYNEQFF
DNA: TGTGCCAGTAGTATGACAGGTTACAATGAGCAGTTCTTC

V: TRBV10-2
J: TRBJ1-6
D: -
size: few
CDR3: CASSDSRAYNSPLHF
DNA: TGCGCCAGCAGTGACAGCCGGGCCTATAATTCACCCCTCCACTTT

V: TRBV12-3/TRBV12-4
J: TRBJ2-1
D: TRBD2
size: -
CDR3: CASSYTSGTLYNEQFF
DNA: TGTGCCAGCAGCTACACTAGCGGGACGCTTTACAATGAGCAGTTCTTC

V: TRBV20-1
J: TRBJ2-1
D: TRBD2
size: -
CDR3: CCARDISGAYNEQFF
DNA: TGCTGTGCTAGAGATATAAGCGGGGCCTACAATGAGCAGTTCTTC